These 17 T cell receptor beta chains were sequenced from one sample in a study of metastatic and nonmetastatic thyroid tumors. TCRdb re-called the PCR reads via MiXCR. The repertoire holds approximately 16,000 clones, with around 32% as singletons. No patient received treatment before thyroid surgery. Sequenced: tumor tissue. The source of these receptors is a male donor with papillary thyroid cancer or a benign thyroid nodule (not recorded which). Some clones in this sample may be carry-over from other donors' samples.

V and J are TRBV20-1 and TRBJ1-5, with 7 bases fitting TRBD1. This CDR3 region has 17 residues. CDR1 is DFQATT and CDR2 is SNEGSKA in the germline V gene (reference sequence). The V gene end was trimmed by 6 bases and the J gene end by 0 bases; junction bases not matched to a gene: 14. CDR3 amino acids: CSAPRAGGKYSNQPQHF. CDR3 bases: TGCAGTGCACCGCGGGCAGGGGGGAAGTATAGCAATCAGCCCCAGCATTTT.

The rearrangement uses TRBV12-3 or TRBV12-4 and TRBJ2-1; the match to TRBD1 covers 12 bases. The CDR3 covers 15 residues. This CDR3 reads CGSLAGTGGRIEQFF. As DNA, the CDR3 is TGTGGCAGTTTAGCCGGGACAGGGGGCAGGATTGAGCAGTTCTTC.

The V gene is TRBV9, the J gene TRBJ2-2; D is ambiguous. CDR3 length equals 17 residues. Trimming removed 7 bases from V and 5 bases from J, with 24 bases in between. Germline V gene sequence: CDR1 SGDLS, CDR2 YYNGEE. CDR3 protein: CASHPTTQQRRTGELFF. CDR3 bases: TGTGCCAGCCACCCCACCACCCAGCAGAGAAGGACCGGGGAGCTGTTTTTT.

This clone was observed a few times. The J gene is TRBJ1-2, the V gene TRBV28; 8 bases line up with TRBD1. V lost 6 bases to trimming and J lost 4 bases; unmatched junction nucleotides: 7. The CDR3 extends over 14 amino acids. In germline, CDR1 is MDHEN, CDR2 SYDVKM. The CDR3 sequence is CASSRQGPSYGYTF. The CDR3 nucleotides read TGTGCCAGCAGCCGACAGGGGCCTAGCTATGGCTACACCTTC.

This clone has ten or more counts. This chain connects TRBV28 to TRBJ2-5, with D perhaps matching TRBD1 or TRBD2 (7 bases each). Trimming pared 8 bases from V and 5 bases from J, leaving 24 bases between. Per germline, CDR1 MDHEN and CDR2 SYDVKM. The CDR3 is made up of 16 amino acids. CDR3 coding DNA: TGTGCCAGCCTCCTCAGGCGGGGGTCAGGGGGGGAGACCCAGTACTTC. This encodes CASLLRRGSGGETQYF.

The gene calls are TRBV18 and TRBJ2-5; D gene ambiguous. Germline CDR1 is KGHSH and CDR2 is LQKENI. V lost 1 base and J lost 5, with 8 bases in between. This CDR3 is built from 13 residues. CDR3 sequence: CASSPLVSETQYF. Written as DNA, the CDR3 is TGTGCCAGCTCACCACTAGTATCGGAGACCCAGTACTTC.

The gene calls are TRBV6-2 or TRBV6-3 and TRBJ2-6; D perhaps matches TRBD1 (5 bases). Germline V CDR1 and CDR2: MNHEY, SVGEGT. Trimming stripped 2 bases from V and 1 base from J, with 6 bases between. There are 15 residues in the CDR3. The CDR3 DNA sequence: TGTGCCAGCAGTTACCAGGGATCTGGGGCCAACGTCCTGACTTTC. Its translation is CASSYQGSGANVLTF.

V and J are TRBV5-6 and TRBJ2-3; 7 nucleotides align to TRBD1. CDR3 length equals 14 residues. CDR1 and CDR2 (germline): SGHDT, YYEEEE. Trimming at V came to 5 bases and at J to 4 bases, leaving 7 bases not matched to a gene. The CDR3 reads CASSSTGIPDTQYF. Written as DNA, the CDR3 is TGTGCCAGCAGTTCGACAGGGATCCCAGATACGCAGTATTTT. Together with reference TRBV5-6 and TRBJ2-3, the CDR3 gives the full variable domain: DAGVTQSPTHLIKTRGQQVTLRCSPKSGHDTVSWYQQALGQGPQFIFQYYEEEERQRGNFPDRFSGHQFPNYSSELNVNALLLGDSALYLCASSSTGIPDTQYFGPGTRLTVL.

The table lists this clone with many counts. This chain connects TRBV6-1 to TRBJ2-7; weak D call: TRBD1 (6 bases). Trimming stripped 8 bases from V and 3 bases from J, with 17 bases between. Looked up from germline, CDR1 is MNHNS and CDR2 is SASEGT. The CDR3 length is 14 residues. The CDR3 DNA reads TGTGCCAGCCTGGGGGCAGCGGAGGTCTACGAGCAGTACTTC. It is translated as CASLGAAEVYEQYF.

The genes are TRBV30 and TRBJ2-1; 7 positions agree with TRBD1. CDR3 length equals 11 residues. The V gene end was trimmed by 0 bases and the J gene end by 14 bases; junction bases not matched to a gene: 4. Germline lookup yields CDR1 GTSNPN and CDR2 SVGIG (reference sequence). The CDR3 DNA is TGTGCCTGGAGTGTACCAGGGACAGAGTTCTTC. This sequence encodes CAWSVPGTEFF.

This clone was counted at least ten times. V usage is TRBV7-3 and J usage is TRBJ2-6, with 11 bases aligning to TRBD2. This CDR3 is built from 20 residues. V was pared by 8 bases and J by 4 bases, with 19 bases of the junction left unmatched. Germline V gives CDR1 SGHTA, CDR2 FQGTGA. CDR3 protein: CASHNRRGSGGATGANVLTF. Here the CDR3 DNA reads TGTGCCAGCCATAACAGAAGGGGTAGCGGGGGGGCCACAGGGGCCAACGTCCTGACTTTC.

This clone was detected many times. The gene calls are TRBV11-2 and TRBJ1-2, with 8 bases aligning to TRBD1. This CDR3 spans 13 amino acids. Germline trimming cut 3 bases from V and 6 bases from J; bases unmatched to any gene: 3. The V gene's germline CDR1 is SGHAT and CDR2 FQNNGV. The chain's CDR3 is CASSLGQANGYTF. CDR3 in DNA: TGTGCCAGCAGCTTGGGACAGGCAAATGGCTACACCTTC.

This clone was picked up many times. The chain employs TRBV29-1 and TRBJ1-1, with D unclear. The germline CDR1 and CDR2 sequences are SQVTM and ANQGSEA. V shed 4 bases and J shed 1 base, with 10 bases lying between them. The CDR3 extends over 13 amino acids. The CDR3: CSVALTGNTEAFF. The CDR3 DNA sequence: TGCAGCGTTGCGTTGACGGGGAACACTGAAGCTTTCTTT.

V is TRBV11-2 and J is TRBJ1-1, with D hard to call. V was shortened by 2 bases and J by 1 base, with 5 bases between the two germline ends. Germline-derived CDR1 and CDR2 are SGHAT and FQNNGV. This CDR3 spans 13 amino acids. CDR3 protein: CASSLSGNTEAFF. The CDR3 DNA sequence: TGTGCCAGCAGCTTATCAGGGAACACTGAAGCTTTCTTT.

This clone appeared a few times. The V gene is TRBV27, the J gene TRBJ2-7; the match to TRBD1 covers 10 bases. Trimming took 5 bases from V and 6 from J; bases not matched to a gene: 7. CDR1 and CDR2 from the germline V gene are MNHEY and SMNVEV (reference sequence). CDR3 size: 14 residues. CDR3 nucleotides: TGTGCCAGCAGTCGGACAGGGGGGGTCAGCGAGCAGTACTTC. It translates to CASSRTGGVSEQYF.

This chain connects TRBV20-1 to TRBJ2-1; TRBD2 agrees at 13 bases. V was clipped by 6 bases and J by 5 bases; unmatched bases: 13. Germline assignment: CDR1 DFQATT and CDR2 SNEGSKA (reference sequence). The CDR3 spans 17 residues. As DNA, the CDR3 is TGCAGTGCAGGACCCGGACTAGCGGGAGAGATCCACAATGAGCAGTTCTTC. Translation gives CSAGPGLAGEIHNEQFF.

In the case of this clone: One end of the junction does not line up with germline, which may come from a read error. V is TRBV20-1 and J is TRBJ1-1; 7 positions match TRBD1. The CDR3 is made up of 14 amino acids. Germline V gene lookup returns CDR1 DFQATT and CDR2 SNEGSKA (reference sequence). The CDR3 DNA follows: TGCATTGCTAGAGATGACAGGGAGGTTGCCGAAGCTTTCTTT. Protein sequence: CIARDDREVAEAFF.